Included here is one T cell receptor beta chain sequence, with context. Its specificity is not known. The record originates from a study of Tregs in tolerant kidney transplant recipients. Unstimulated Tregs (CD4+CD25+CD127-) and CD4+CD25- non-Tregs were sorted from PBMCs. This CDR3 is built from 17 residues. Trimming removed 4 bases from V and 2 bases from J; junction bases left unmatched: 9. Per the germline V gene, CDR1 is SGHRS and CDR2 is YFSETQ. General study points: Validation in larger populations is needed because few patients were studied.

Repertoires were generated with immunoSEQ multiplex PCR, while TCRdb's copy carries only in-frame clones and drops some. This sample has about 94,000 clones, with 93% found just once. Material: CD4+ T cells from blood, obtained before the transplant. The receptor was derived from a human donor who received a combined kidney and bone marrow transplant. The gene calls are TRBV5-1 and TRBJ2-1; 10 positions agree with TRBD2. CDR3 residues: CASSARLAGDPYNEQFF. The CDR3 DNA is TGCGCCAGCAGCGCCCGCCTAGCGGGGGATCCCTACAATGAGCAGTTCTTC.